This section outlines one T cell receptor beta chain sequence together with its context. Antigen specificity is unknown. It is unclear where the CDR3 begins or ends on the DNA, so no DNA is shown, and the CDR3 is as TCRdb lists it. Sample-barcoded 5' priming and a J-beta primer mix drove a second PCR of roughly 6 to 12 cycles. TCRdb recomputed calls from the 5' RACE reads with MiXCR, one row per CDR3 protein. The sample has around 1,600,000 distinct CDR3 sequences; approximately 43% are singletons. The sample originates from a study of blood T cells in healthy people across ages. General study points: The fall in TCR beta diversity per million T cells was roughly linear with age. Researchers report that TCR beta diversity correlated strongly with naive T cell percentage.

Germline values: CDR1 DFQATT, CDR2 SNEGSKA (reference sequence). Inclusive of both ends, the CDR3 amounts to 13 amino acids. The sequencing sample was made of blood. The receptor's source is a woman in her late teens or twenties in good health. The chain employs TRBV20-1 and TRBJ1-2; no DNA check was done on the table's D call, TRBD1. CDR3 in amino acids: CRGQDTRYYGCTF.